These 30 T cell receptor beta chains came from one sample sequenced in a study of PD-1 blockade in classical Hodgkin lymphoma. Relapses following autologous stem cell transplantation were seen in all patients, with brentuximab vedotin exposure varying. Clones were sequenced by immunoSEQ multiplex PCR, and TCRdb holds only the in-frame ones, with some missing. The repertoire has 43,000 or so clones, roughly 90% of them found once; the top ten carry approximately 9.1%. Sequenced material: peripheral blood mononuclear cells (PBMCs), taken at baseline. The receptors stem from a human donor with classical Hodgkin lymphoma.

The chain employs TRBV25-1 and TRBJ2-7, with TRBD2 as a possible D gene (5 bases). The germline V and J ends were trimmed by 5 bases and 1 base, with 9 bases remaining between them. This CDR3 has 13 residues. CDR1 MGHDK and CDR2 SYGVNS come from the germline V gene. CDR3 sequence (DNA): TGTGCCAGCAGTCACCGGGGATCCTACGAGCAGTACTTC. Its protein product is CASSHRGSYEQYF.

The chain recombines TRBV5-1 with TRBJ2-3, with unresolved D. The CDR3 covers 14 residues. Trimming cost V 5 bases and J 2 bases, with 12 bases left between them. Per germline, CDR1 SGHRS and CDR2 YFSETQ. CDR3 DNA sequence: TGCGCCAGCAGTCCCAGCGCCCACACAGATACGCAGTATTTT. It is translated as CASSPSAHTDTQYF.

The V gene is TRBV7-8, the J gene TRBJ2-7; 7 bases are a match to TRBD1. Germline values: CDR1 SGHVS, CDR2 FQNEAQ. Unmatched junction bases numbered 25, after V lost 6 bases and J lost 2 bases. The CDR3 spans 20 residues. CDR3 nucleotides: TGTGCCAGCAGTACACAGCCTCCGGGACAGCTACCCCACTTCCCCTACGAGCAGTACTTC. The encoded protein is CASSTQPPGQLPHFPYEQYF.

This chain joins TRBV6-5 and TRBJ2-1; D unclear. Germline V lookup: CDR1 MNHEY, CDR2 SVGAGI. This CDR3 has 13 amino acids. V was shortened by 2 bases and J by 10 bases, with 12 bases between the two germline ends. The CDR3 loop is CASSYGPPEEQFF. The CDR3 region has the DNA TGTGCCAGCAGTTACGGACCCCCAGAGGAGCAGTTCTTC.

This chain links TRBV2 with TRBJ2-1, with 7 bases matching TRBD1. The ends lost 3 bases at V and 4 bases at J; junction bases unmatched: 9. The CDR3 is 16 amino acids. Germline V CDR1 and CDR2: SNHLY, FYNNEI. CDR3 bases: TGTGCCAGCAGTGAGCTAATACAGGGGTTGTACAATGAGCAGTTCTTC. This sequence encodes CASSELIQGLYNEQFF.

This clone was recorded only once. This chain joins TRBV5-1 and TRBJ2-5; D perhaps matches TRBD1 (6 bases). The CDR3 has 15 amino acids. The V and J ends lost 0 bases and 0 bases respectively, with 9 bases between them. Germline lookup yields CDR1 SGHRS and CDR2 YFSETQ. The CDR3 spells CASSLGGQNQETQYF. The CDR3 bases are TGCGCCAGCAGCTTGGGCGGACAGAACCAAGAGACCCAGTACTTC.

This clone was picked up one time. The rearrangement links TRBV19 to TRBJ2-3; D is perhaps TRBD1 or TRBD2 (5 bases each). The CDR3 runs 14 residues. Germline V gene sequence: CDR1 LNHDA, CDR2 SQIVND (reference sequence). V was shortened by 5 bases and J by 5 bases, with 14 bases between the two germline ends. CDR3: CASSRPGAGDTQYF. The CDR3 DNA reads TGTGCCAGTAGTCGCCCCGGGGCAGGAGATACGCAGTATTTT.

J is TRBJ1-4 and V is TRBV6-1; the D gene is possibly TRBD1 (5 bases). Trimming took 2 bases from V and 9 from J, leaving 10 bases between them. Germline V gene data show CDR1 as MNHNS and CDR2 as SASEGT. The CDR3 loop spans 13 amino acids. CDR3 sequence: CASSELREQKLFF. As DNA, the CDR3 is TGTGCCAGCAGTGAACTCAGGGAACAAAAACTGTTTTTT.

As regards this clone: Other DNA variants within this sample encode the same CDR3. The chain uses TRBV9 and TRBJ2-1, with D possibly being TRBD1 or TRBD2 (5 bases each). The germline V gene has CDR1 SGDLS and CDR2 YYNGEE. Trimming stripped 0 bases from V and 0 bases from J, with 7 bases between. The CDR3 extends over 15 amino acids. CDR3 nucleotides: TGTGCCAGCAGCGTAGGTGGGGGCTCCTACAATGAGCAGTTCTTC. Translation: CASSVGGGSYNEQFF.

V usage is TRBV12-5 and J usage is TRBJ1-5; a possible D gene is TRBD1 (5 bases). Germline values: CDR1 LGHNT, CDR2 FRNRAP. The CDR3 is 15 amino acids. The V end was cut by 7 bases, the J end by 5 bases, with 18 bases between. CDR3 sequence reads: CASEGTTMDHQPQHF. CDR3 DNA sequence: TGTGCTAGTGAAGGGACTACAATGGACCATCAGCCCCAGCATTTT.

This clone was detected only a few times. The chain uses TRBV28 and TRBJ1-4; 7 bases agree with TRBD1. Per germline, CDR1 MDHEN and CDR2 SYDVKM. The junction had 10 bases not matched to a gene; V was cut back by 7 bases and J by 5 bases. CDR3 size: 15 residues. The CDR3, as DNA: TGTGCCAGCATCGGCCAGGGGGTTACAAATGAAAAACTGTTTTTT. It is translated as CASIGQGVTNEKLFF. Supplemented by reference TRBV28 and TRBJ1-4, the full variable domain reads DVKVTQSSRYLVKRTGEKVFLECVQDMDHENMFWYRQDPGLGLRLIYFSYDVKMKEKGDIPEGYSVSREKKERFSLILESASTNQTSMYLCASIGQGVTNEKLFFGSGTQLSVL.

This sequence joins TRBV5-4 and TRBJ1-1; D gene unclear. Germline values: CDR1 SGHNT, CDR2 YYREEE (reference sequence). V was shortened by 0 bases and J by 1 base, with 10 bases between the two germline ends. The length of the CDR3 is 15 residues. The CDR3 nucleotides are TGTGCCAGCAGCTTGGTTGTCAGTCCGAACACTGAAGCTTTCTTT. Encoded protein: CASSLVVSPNTEAFF.

This chain uses TRBV7-9 with TRBJ2-7; weak D call: TRBD2 (5 bases). The CDR3 is 12 amino acids. The germline V and J ends were trimmed by 5 bases and 6 bases, with 11 bases remaining between them. The germline V gene encodes CDR1 SEHNR and CDR2 FQNEAQ (reference sequence). The CDR3 DNA is TGTGCCAGCAGCCCAATCCTAGCCGAGCAGTACTTC. This encodes CASSPILAEQYF.

This rearrangement joins TRBV6-5 to TRBJ1-6, with a tentative D call TRBD1 (5 bases). Germline loops: CDR1 MNHEY, CDR2 SVGAGI. The ends were cut back, 2 bases at V and 13 bases at J, with 12 bases in the middle. This CDR3 has 13 amino acids. This chain's CDR3 is CASSYRGPNPLHF. CDR3 DNA: TGTGCCAGCAGTTACAGGGGCCCAAACCCCCTCCACTTT.

The chain links TRBV27 to TRBJ1-5; possible D gene TRBD1, 5 bases. V was shortened by 3 bases and J by 7 bases, with 13 bases between the two germline ends. The length of the CDR3 is 14 residues. The V gene's germline CDR1 is MNHEY and CDR2 SMNVEV (reference sequence). The CDR3 bases are TGTGCCAGCAGTTTGTCCCCCCCAGGGCAGCCCCAGCATTTT. Translating it yields CASSLSPPGQPQHF.

The chain recombines TRBV29-1 with TRBJ2-5, with 9 bases fitting TRBD2. Germline V gene lookup returns CDR1 SQVTM and CDR2 ANQGSEA. The CDR3 loop spans 13 amino acids. The trim removed 7 bases at V and 1 base at J, leaving 4 bases unmatched. The CDR3 loop is CSGGTSFQETQYF. In DNA form, the CDR3 reads TGCAGCGGAGGGACTAGCTTCCAAGAGACCCAGTACTTC.

The chain has TRBV9 and TRBJ1-2; D not certain. Germline V gives CDR1 SGDLS, CDR2 YYNGEE. The CDR3 has 14 residues. Trimming stripped 4 bases from V and 1 base from J, with 11 bases between. CDR3 loop: CASSPTDFNYGYTF. The CDR3 nucleotides are TGTGCCAGCAGCCCTACGGACTTTAACTATGGCTACACCTTC.

In its sample, this clone ranks as medium-sized. This chain connects TRBV7-9 to TRBJ1-3; D may be TRBD1 (5 bases). The CDR3 extends over 14 amino acids. Per germline, CDR1 SEHNR and CDR2 FQNEAQ (reference sequence). V lost 8 bases to trimming and J lost 4 bases, with 15 bases between them. CDR3 sequence: CASGTEGPGNTIYF. As DNA, the CDR3 is TGTGCCAGCGGAACGGAGGGGCCAGGAAACACCATATATTTT.

This clone was seen only a few times. The rearrangement links TRBV14 to TRBJ1-4; 7 bases align to TRBD1. The CDR3 has 17 amino acids. Germline V lookup: CDR1 SGHDN, CDR2 FVKESK. With 0 bases clipped from V and 3 bases from J, the junction kept 7 bases outside the gene matches. CDR3 DNA: TGTGCCAGCAGCCAAGAAGTGAAGGGGGCGGCTAATGAAAAACTGTTTTTT. Its protein is CASSQEVKGAANEKLFF.

This chain links TRBV5-1 with TRBJ1-1; D is undetermined. Germline V gene sequence: CDR1 SGHRS, CDR2 YFSETQ. The CDR3 runs to 15 residues. V was trimmed by 1 base and J by 0 bases, leaving 10 bases between them. This CDR3 is CASSLSVGMNTEAFF. The CDR3 DNA reads TGCGCCAGCAGCTTGAGCGTAGGGATGAACACTGAAGCTTTCTTT.

This sequence joins TRBV20-1 and TRBJ2-7; a possible D gene is TRBD2 (5 bases). The CDR3 covers 11 residues. The V end was cut by 6 bases, the J end by 7 bases, with 13 bases between. In germline, CDR1 is DFQATT, CDR2 SNEGSKA (reference sequence). In DNA form, the CDR3 reads TGCAGTGCAATCCTACCGGGGGAGCAGTACTTC. Encoded protein: CSAILPGEQYF.

The chain couples TRBV9 to TRBJ2-1; the D gene is possibly TRBD1 (5 bases). This CDR3 region has 16 residues. Germline V gives CDR1 SGDLS, CDR2 YYNGEE. Trimming pared 4 bases from V and 2 bases from J, leaving 16 bases between. The CDR3 bases are TGTGCCAGCAGCACCCCCCCAACAGGAGCCTACAATGAGCAGTTCTTC. Encoded protein: CASSTPPTGAYNEQFF.

This clone came up once. The chain links TRBV4-2 to TRBJ1-5; TRBD1 matches at 7 bases. This CDR3 is 14 amino acids long. The germline V gene has CDR1 LGHNA and CDR2 YNFKEQ. With 1 base clipped from V and 7 bases from J, the junction kept 4 bases outside the gene matches. The CDR3 DNA follows: TGTGCCAGCAGCCAAGCAGGGGGAGGGCAGCCCCAGCATTTT. Protein: CASSQAGGGQPQHF.

In this sample, this clone turned up a few times. The CDR3 spells CASSLLAGIQETQYF. As DNA, the CDR3 is TGCGCCAGCAGCTTGCTAGCGGGTATCCAAGAGACCCAGTACTTC. V usage is TRBV5-1 and J usage is TRBJ2-5; 8 bases map to TRBD2. Germline trimming cut 1 base from V and 1 base from J; bases unmatched to any gene: 3. CDR1 SGHRS and CDR2 YFSETQ come from the germline V gene. CDR3 size: 15 residues.

The chain employs TRBV19 and TRBJ2-7, with 12 bases that match TRBD2. This CDR3 is built from 16 residues. CDR1 is LNHDA, CDR2 SQIVND, per germline (reference sequence). The V segment lost 5 bases and the J segment 4 bases; nucleotides outside the gene matches: 9. The CDR3, as DNA: TGTGCCAGTAGTCCCAGACTAGCGGGGGATGGATACGAGCAGTACTTC. Its protein product is CASSPRLAGDGYEQYF. Together with reference TRBV19 and TRBJ2-7, the CDR3 gives the full variable domain: DGGITQSPKYLFRKEGQNVTLSCEQNLNHDAMYWYRQDPGQGLRLIYYSQIVNDFQKGDIAEGYSVSREKKESFPLTVTSAQKNPTAFYLCASSPRLAGDGYEQYFGPGTRLTVT.

This chain links TRBV6-1 with TRBJ2-1; no firm D call. The ends were cut back, 6 bases at V and 1 base at J, with 7 bases in the middle. Germline V gene sequence: CDR1 MNHNS, CDR2 SASEGT. The CDR3 spans 13 residues. The CDR3 is CASSGESYNEQFF. The DNA of the CDR3 is TGTGCCAGCAGCGGAGAGTCCTACAATGAGCAGTTCTTC.

A word on this clone: At one end, the junction sequence differs from germline, possibly due to a read error. The V gene is TRBV2, the J gene TRBJ1-5, with a tentative D call TRBD1 (5 bases). The CDR3 runs 14 residues. Germline V lookup: CDR1 SNHLY, CDR2 FYNNEI. For the CDR3, the DNA is TGTGCCAGCAGAGAAGGGCAGGGCCATCAGCCCCAGCATTTT. It codes for CASREGQGHQPQHF.

The chain has TRBV11-2 and TRBJ2-1, with D perhaps TRBD1 (6 bases). V was clipped by 1 base and J by 0 bases, with 10 bases between them. The CDR3 is made up of 16 amino acids. Germline assignment: CDR1 SGHAT and CDR2 FQNNGV. The CDR3 coding sequence is TGTGCCAGCAGCTTAGTTAGGGGGAACTCCTACAATGAGCAGTTCTTC. This translates into CASSLVRGNSYNEQFF.

The CDR3 spells CASSWDLNSYEQYF. DNA for the CDR3: TGTGCCAGCAGTTGGGACTTAAATTCCTACGAGCAGTACTTC. The chain employs TRBV28 and TRBJ2-7; D is perhaps TRBD2 (6 bases). The CDR3 loop spans 14 amino acids. From germline, CDR1 is MDHEN and CDR2 SYDVKM. V dropped 4 bases and J dropped 1 base, with 11 bases sitting between them.

This chain joins TRBV5-1 and TRBJ2-7; D gene ambiguous. CDR1 is SGHRS, CDR2 YFSETQ, per germline. The CDR3 loop spans 17 amino acids. V gave up 0 bases and J gave up 0 bases, with 16 bases separating them. The CDR3 bases are TGCGCCAGCAGCTTGGCCCCTTGGACGGTGAGCTCCTACGAGCAGTACTTC. Translated: CASSLAPWTVSSYEQYF.